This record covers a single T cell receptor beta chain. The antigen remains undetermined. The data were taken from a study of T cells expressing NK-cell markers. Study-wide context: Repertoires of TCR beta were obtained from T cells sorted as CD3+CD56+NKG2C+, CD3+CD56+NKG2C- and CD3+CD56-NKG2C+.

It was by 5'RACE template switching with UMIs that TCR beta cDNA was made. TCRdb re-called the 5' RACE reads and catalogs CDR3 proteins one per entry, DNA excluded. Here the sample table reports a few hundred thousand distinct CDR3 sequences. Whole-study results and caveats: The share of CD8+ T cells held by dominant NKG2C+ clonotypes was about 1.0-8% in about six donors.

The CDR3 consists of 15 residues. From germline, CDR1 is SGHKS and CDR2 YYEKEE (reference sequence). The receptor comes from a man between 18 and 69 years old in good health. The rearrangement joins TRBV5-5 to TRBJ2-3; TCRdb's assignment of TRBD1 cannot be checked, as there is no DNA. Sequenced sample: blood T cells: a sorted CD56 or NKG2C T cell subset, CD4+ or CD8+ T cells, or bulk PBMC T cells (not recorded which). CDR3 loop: CASSAGHYYTDTQYF.